Here is one T cell receptor beta chain with its context. Antigen: not known. Sequencing used immunoSEQ multiplex PCR; TCRdb keeps in-frame clones, though not all of them. The sample holds about 88,000 clones, approximately 89% seen once. This entry is derived from a study of OX40 agonist ivuxolimab in advanced cancers. The germline CDR1 and CDR2 sequences are MNHEY and SVGAGI. V shed 6 bases and J 11 bases; nucleotides not matched to a gene: 12. The CDR3 is 14 residues long. Study-wide points: Among T cells, CD8+ cells averaged more expanded clones than CD4+ cells.

Enrollment shut out patients with autoimmune disease history or systemic immunosuppression. The specimen comprised CD4+ or CD8+ T cells sorted from blood, sampled in a trial of the OX40 agonist ivuxolimab. This chain joins TRBV6-5 and TRBJ1-1; 10 nucleotides agree with TRBD1. This TCR was sampled from an adult with an advanced solid tumor such as melanoma, head and neck, liver or kidney cancer. This chain's CDR3 is CASRRPGQGPSAFF. CDR3 nucleotides: TGTGCCAGCAGGCGACCGGGACAGGGGCCTTCGGCTTTCTTT.